Each of the 11 T cell receptor beta chains below was sequenced from the same sample in a study of blood T cell repertoires in COVID-19 (TCRdb year 2020). The library was obtained by the immunoSEQ multiplex PCR assay. TCRdb holds this immuneACCESS table with in-frame rearrangements only. Some clones are missing; in checked studies, unresolved V genes explain under half, and the rest has no known cause. This sample comprises about 68,000 clones, roughly 87% of them detected only once. The ten largest clones represent around 3.7% of the sample. The material sequenced was peripheral blood. These receptors were collected from a woman in her 50s with COVID-19, enrolled during active disease.

This chain uses TRBV6-1 with TRBJ1-1; D is uncertain. V lost 3 bases to trimming and J lost 7 bases, with 9 bases between them. The V gene's germline CDR1 is MNHNS and CDR2 SASEGT. The CDR3 length is 12 residues. In DNA form, the CDR3 reads TGTGCCAGCAGTGAGGGTCTAGGTGAAGCTTTCTTT. Its translation: CASSEGLGEAFF.

This clone was observed once. The V and J genes are TRBV5-1 and TRBJ2-3; D is possibly TRBD2 (6 bases). V lost 5 bases and J lost 6, with 19 bases in between. The CDR3 contains 15 residues. Germline lookup yields CDR1 SGHRS and CDR2 YFSETQ. CDR3 nucleotides: TGCGCCAGCAGACGCGGGGTAGCGGTACAGGATACGCAGTATTTT. Protein sequence: CASRRGVAVQDTQYF.

For the CDR3, the DNA is TGTGCCAGCAGCGTAGGGCAGGGAAACAACTATGGCTACACCTTC. Encoded protein: CASSVGQGNNYGYTF. The chain couples TRBV9 to TRBJ1-2; perhaps TRBD1 as D (5 bases). The CDR3 runs to 15 residues. CDR1 is SGDLS, CDR2 YYNGEE, per germline. The V gene lost 0 bases and the J gene lost 2 bases, with 11 bases spanning the gap.

This chain connects TRBV19 to TRBJ2-2; 7 nucleotides line up with TRBD1. The CDR3 spans 14 residues. Germline CDR1 and CDR2: LNHDA and SQIVND (reference sequence). The junction had 8 bases not matched to a gene; V was cut back by 3 bases and J by 10 bases. Here the CDR3 reads CASSIPPTGKELFF. CDR3 coding DNA: TGTGCCAGTAGTATCCCGCCGACAGGGAAGGAGCTGTTTTTT. Full variable domain (rest looked up from reference TRBV19 and TRBJ2-2): DGGITQSPKYLFRKEGQNVTLSCEQNLNHDAMYWYRQDPGQGLRLIYYSQIVNDFQKGDIAEGYSVSREKKESFPLTVTSAQKNPTAFYLCASSIPPTGKELFFGEGSRLTVL.

The rearrangement links TRBV5-1 to TRBJ1-1; 7 nucleotides line up with TRBD1. This CDR3 has 13 residues. Trimming took 5 bases from V and 0 from J; bases not matched to a gene: 1. Germline CDR1 SGHRS, CDR2 YFSETQ. Here the CDR3 DNA reads TGCGCCAGCAGACAGGGGCTGAACACTGAAGCTTTCTTT. Protein product: CASRQGLNTEAFF. Drawing the rest from reference TRBV5-1 and TRBJ1-1, the complete variable domain is KAGVTQTPRYLIKTRGQQVTLSCSPISGHRSVSWYQQTPGQGLQFLFEYFSETQRNKGNFPGRFSGRQFSNSRSEMNVSTLELGDSALYLCASRQGLNTEAFFGQGTRLTVV.

This clone has just a few counts. The chain links TRBV2 to TRBJ1-6, with a possible D match to TRBD1 (5 bases). Germline-derived CDR1 and CDR2 are SNHLY and FYNNEI. Deletions cut 11 bases from V and 3 bases from J, with 11 bases between. The CDR3 consists of 13 residues. CDR3 sequence (DNA): TGTGCCGGGCGCAGGGTCTATAATTCACCCCTCCACTTT. This sequence encodes CAGRRVYNSPLHF.

This clone was detected only a few times. The chain is built from TRBV4-2 and TRBJ1-4; the D gene is possibly TRBD1 (6 bases). Germline CDR1 reads LGHNA; CDR2 reads YNFKEQ. V was trimmed by 4 bases and J by 5 bases, leaving 17 bases between them. The CDR3 is 16 amino acids. The CDR3 is CASSPQIGGANEKLFF. The CDR3, as DNA: TGTGCCAGCAGCCCCCAGATCGGGGGGGCGAATGAAAAACTGTTTTTT.

This sequence joins TRBV2 and TRBJ2-2, with 7 positions matching TRBD1. V was pared by 7 bases and J by 4 bases, with 3 bases of the junction left unmatched. This CDR3 region has 13 residues. The V gene's germline CDR1 is SNHLY and CDR2 FYNNEI. The CDR3 sequence: CASINRGTGELFF. The CDR3 bases are TGTGCCAGCATTAACAGGGGCACCGGGGAGCTGTTTTTT.

In this sample, this clone turned up once. The chain carries TRBV9 and TRBJ2-1; TRBD2 matches at 7 bases. Germline CDR1 and CDR2: SGDLS and YYNGEE. V trimming: 8 bases; J trimming: 0 bases; junction bases outside the gene matches: 8. This CDR3 contains 15 residues. DNA of the CDR3: TGTGCCAGTAACCCGCGGGGGAGCTCCTACAATGAGCAGTTCTTC. This encodes CASNPRGSSYNEQFF.

V and J are TRBV5-4 and TRBJ2-7; no firm D call. Germline assignment: CDR1 SGHNT and CDR2 YYREEE (reference sequence). The CDR3 has 12 residues. Between the trimmed V and J ends, which lost 3 bases and 6 bases, there was a span of 10 bases. The CDR3 nucleotides read TGTGCCAGCAGCTCTACGTCCCGCGAGCAGTACTTC. Encoded protein: CASSSTSREQYF.

The chain combines TRBV27 with TRBJ2-7; possibly TRBD2 for D (6 bases). This CDR3 contains 13 residues. Between the trimmed V and J ends, which lost 5 bases and 6 bases, there was a span of 14 bases. Germline CDR1 MNHEY, CDR2 SMNVEV (reference sequence). CDR3: CASSVSLASEQYF. The CDR3 region has the DNA TGTGCCAGCAGTGTAAGTCTAGCGTCCGAGCAGTACTTC.